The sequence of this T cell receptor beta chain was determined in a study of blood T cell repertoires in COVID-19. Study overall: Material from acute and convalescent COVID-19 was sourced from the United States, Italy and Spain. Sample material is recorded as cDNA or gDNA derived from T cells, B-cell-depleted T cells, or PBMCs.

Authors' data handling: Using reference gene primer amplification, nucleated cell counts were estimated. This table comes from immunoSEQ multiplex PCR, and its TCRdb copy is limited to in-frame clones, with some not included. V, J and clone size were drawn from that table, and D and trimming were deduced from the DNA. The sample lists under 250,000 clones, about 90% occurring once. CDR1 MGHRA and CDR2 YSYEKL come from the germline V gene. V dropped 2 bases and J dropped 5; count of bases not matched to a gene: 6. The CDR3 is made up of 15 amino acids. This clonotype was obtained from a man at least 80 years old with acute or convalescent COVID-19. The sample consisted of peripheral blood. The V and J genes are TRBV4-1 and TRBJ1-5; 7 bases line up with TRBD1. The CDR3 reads CASSQSRTGDQPQHF. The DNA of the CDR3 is TGCGCCAGCAGCCAATCCCGGACAGGAGATCAGCCCCAGCATTTT.